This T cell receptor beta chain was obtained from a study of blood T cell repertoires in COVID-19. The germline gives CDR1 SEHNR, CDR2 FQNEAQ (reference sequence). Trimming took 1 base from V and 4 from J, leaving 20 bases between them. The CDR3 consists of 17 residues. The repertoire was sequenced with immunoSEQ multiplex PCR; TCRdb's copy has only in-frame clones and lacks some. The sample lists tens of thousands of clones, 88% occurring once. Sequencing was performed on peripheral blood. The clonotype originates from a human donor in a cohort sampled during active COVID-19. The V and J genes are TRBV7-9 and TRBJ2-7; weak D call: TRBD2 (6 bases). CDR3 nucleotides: TGTGCCAGCAGCTTAGGGGAAACAGGTAGCGGCCTATACGAGCAGTACTTC. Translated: CASSLGETGSGLYEQYF.